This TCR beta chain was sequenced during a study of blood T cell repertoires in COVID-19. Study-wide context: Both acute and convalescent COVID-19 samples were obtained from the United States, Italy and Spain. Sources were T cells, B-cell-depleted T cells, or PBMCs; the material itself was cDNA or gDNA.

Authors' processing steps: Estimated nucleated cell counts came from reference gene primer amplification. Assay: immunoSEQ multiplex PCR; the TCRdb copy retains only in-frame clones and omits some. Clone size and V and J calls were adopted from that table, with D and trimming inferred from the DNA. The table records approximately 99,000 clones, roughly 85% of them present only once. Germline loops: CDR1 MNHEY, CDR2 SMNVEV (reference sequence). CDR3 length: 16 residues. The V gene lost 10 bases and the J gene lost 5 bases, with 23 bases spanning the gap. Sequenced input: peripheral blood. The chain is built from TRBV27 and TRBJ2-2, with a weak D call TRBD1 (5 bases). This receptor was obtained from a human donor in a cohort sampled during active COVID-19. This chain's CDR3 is CATSPSQGLGTGELFF. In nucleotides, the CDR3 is TGTGCCACCTCCCCCTCTCAGGGTCTGGGGACCGGGGAGCTGTTTTTT.